There are a few counts of the clone carrying this T cell receptor (beta chain). The antigen is undetermined. The sample belongs to a study of early T cells in non-severe SARS-CoV-2 infection. Study background: Sequencing of bulk RNA from unsorted whole blood was done, without chain pairing.

This CDR3 is 14 amino acids long. Germline CDR1 MGHRA, CDR2 YSYEKL. The V gene lost 0 bases and the J gene lost 7 bases, with 12 bases spanning the gap. Findings of the study overall: Matching with VDJdb favored anti-spike CD8 responses (missing private and CD4 specificities).

Each single cDNA molecule received a unique molecular identifier. Via MiXCR, TCRdb re-called the 5' RACE reads, giving one row per CDR3 protein. The data hold around 63,000 distinct CDR3 sequences, with 8% to 10% observed a single time. The specimen was whole blood, collected at baseline. The genes are TRBV4-1 and TRBJ1-2; D gene uncertain. The source of this sequence is an adult who was a healthcare worker with PCR-confirmed SARS-CoV-2 infection or an uninfected control (not recorded which). This CDR3 is CASSQDRTSFGYTF. CDR3 DNA: TGCGCCAGCAGCCAAGATCGGACCTCTTTTGGCTACACCTTC.